The sample holds a few counts of the clone carrying this T cell receptor beta chain. V dropped 1 base and J dropped 2 bases, with 12 bases sitting between them. From germline, CDR1 is MNHNS and CDR2 SASEGT. The CDR3 is made up of 16 amino acids. The sample comes from a study of T cells after yellow fever vaccination. MiXCR, applied by TCRdb to the 5' RACE reads, yields one record per CDR3 protein. Of hundreds of thousands of distinct CDR3 sequences in the sample, approximately 12% were seen once. This chain links TRBV6-1 with TRBJ1-3; D is unresolved. Sequenced here: CD4+ T cells sorted from PBMCs, sampled 15 days after the yellow fever booster vaccination. The TCR sequence derives from a man between 18 and 35 years old who received the YFV17D yellow fever vaccine. In DNA, the CDR3 is TGTGCCAGCAGTGAAGGGCATCTCGGGACTGGAAACACCATATATTTT. Its protein is CASSEGHLGTGNTIYF.